The sequence of this T cell receptor beta chain was determined in a study of beta chain features in type 1 diabetes. Study as a whole: There was similarity between patients and healthy donors in age, gender and cell yields.

Notes on this clone: The antigen is undetermined.

Broader study findings: Patients with Type 1 diabetes showed moderately but significantly shorter TCRB CDR3s in all four CD4+ subsets. For type 1 diabetes patients, VDJ junctions showed fewer insertions and more deletions.

In total, each donor contributed a single heparinised blood draw that averaged about 110 mL. TCRB transcripts that were expressed got sequenced, as all of the isolated RNA had been reverse transcribed. Profiled with immunoSEQ multiplex PCR; TCRdb holds only in-frame clones, not every one. The table includes about 320,000 clones, 14% detected once. Germline V gives CDR1 SGHNT, CDR2 YYREEE (reference sequence). CDR3 size: 15 residues. With V trimmed by 4 bases and J by 0 bases, 7 bases remained unmatched. This TCR derives from a man aged 30 to 39 in good health. The rearrangement uses TRBV5-4 and TRBJ2-7; 7 bases line up with TRBD2. The sequencing sample was made of central memory CD4+ T cells from blood. DNA of the CDR3: TGTGCCAGCAGCCCCCTAACGGGGGGCTCCTACGAGCAGTACTTC. Protein: CASSPLTGGSYEQYF. Based on the CDR3 plus reference TRBV5-4 and TRBJ2-7, the full variable domain is ETGVTQSPTHLIKTRGQQVTLRCSSQSGHNTVSWYQQALGQGPQFIFQYYREEENGRGNFPPRFSGLQFPNYSSELNVNALELDDSALYLCASSPLTGGSYEQYFGPGTRLTVT.